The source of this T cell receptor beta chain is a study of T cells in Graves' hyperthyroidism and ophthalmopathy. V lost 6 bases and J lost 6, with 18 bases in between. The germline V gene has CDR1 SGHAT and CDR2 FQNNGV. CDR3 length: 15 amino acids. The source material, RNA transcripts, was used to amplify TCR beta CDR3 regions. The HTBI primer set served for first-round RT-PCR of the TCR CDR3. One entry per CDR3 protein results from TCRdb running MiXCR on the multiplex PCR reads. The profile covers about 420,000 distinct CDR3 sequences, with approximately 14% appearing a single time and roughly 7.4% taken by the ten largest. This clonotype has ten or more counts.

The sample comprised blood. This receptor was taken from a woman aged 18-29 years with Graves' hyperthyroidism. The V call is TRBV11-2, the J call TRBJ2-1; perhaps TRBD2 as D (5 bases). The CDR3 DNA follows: TGTGCCAGCAGTCCAGCCGGGAAATGGGGCAATGAGCAGTTCTTC. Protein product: CASSPAGKWGNEQFF.